These T cell receptor beta chains were read from a single sample in a study of cytomegalovirus exposure and HLA in healthy donors. Data came from immunoSEQ multiplex PCR; TCRdb stores just in-frame clones and leaves some out. The sample shows some 200,000 clones, roughly 80% of them seen only once. Material: PBMCs. These receptors were obtained from a woman aged 45-59 years in good health and CMV-seropositive. Both conserved end residues are trimmed from each CDR3.

J: TRBJ1-1; V: TRBV4-1; CDR3: ASSQVDKMNTEAF
J: TRBJ2-7; V: TRBV20-1; CDR3: SADTGVEQY
J: TRBJ1-2; V: TRBV7-9; CDR3: ASSLAGTGTPYGYT
J: TRBJ2-1; V: TRBV19; CDR3: ASSIIQGRGVDNEQF
J: TRBJ1-3; V: TRBV10-3; CDR3: AISVGQGHSGNTIY
J: TRBJ2-5; V: TRBV7-9; CDR3: ASTRTGGQETQY
J: TRBJ2-1; V: TRBV28; CDR3: ASSFGTGVDNEQF
J: TRBJ2-3; V: TRBV28; CDR3: ASRGGGGGLWGTQY
J: TRBJ1-1; V: TRBV4-1; CDR3: ASSPTDSLNTEAF
J: TRBJ2-3; V: TRBV5-1; CDR3: ASSRAGDDADTQY
J: TRBJ1-5; V: TRBV4-2; CDR3: ASSRTGESNQPQH
J: TRBJ1-1; V: TRBV29-1; CDR3: SAGTPGQGSTEAF
J: TRBJ1-2; V: TRBV4-1; CDR3: ASSQEYRAGAYYGYT
J: TRBJ2-5; V: TRBV15; CDR3: ATSRGLAGHQETQY
J: TRBJ2-3; V: TRBV29-1; CDR3: SVSFQGTDTQY
J: TRBJ2-3; V: TRBV2; CDR3: AREGRGSRDTQY
J: TRBJ1-2; V: TRBV6-1; CDR3: ASSEVAGGHGYT
J: TRBJ2-2; V: TRBV7-7; CDR3: ASRQLAGNQNTGELF
J: TRBJ1-1; V: TRBV6-1; CDR3: ATRPGENTEAF
J: TRBJ2-3; V: TRBV5-1; CDR3: ASSLMASGGADTQY
J: TRBJ2-1; V: TRBV6-1; CDR3: ASSENPWSSYNEQF
J: TRBJ1-4; V: TRBV6-5; CDR3: ASSLGQSLF
J: TRBJ1-4; V: TRBV25-1; CDR3: ASSDTGGTNEKLF
J: TRBJ2-7; V: TRBV5-4; CDR3: ASSSVGTGTSYEQY
J: TRBJ1-1; V: TRBV6-5; CDR3: ASSSDRYTEAF
J: TRBJ1-2; V: TRBV6-1; CDR3: ASSLGQGYNYGYT
J: TRBJ2-2; V: TRBV5-4; CDR3: ASSFRDREIGELF
J: TRBJ1-1; V: TRBV6-1; CDR3: ASARQGAWTEAF
J: TRBJ1-1; V: TRBV19; CDR3: ASSLGQGEAF
J: TRBJ2-3; V: TRBV11-2; CDR3: ASSHRQATFTDTQY
J: TRBJ2-3; V: TRBV5-4; CDR3: ASSLPGTEATDTQY
J: TRBJ1-1; V: TRBV5-1; CDR3: ASSLGGGVIAEAF
J: TRBJ1-4; V: TRBV28; CDR3: ASSLGGTGGEKLF
J: TRBJ2-5; V: TRBV11-2; CDR3: ASSQLAGGGETQY
J: TRBJ1-1; V: TRBV19; CDR3: ASSIREEKSPTGGTEAF
J: TRBJ2-1; V: TRBV28; CDR3: ASRGQGASNEQF
J: TRBJ2-7; V: TRBV6-6; CDR3: ASSSRTYEY
J: TRBJ2-4; V: TRBV7-2; CDR3: ASSLRQRNIQY
J: TRBJ1-2; V: TRBV7-2; CDR3: ALGHSNYGYT
J: TRBJ1-2; V: TRBV5-6; CDR3: ASSLVQGIYGYT
J: TRBJ1-4; V: TRBV4-1; CDR3: ASSPQQGGGEKLF